This T cell receptor beta chain was recorded in a study of cytomegalovirus exposure and HLA in healthy donors (dated by TCRdb to between 2016 and 2019). Some background on the complete study: An earlier analysis of a few hundred of the donors reported approximately 260 Gb of sequence data and roughly 120 million unique TCR beta sequences obtained from approximately 180 million T cells. An earlier analysis of 587 of the donors used high-throughput TCR beta sequencing to judge whether each TCR beta V gene segment behaved as functional or pseudogenic. The number of donors typed differed by locus, with about 629-640 for A, B, C, DRB1 and DQB1, about 500 for DQA1, approximately 570 for DPA1, and around 430 for DPB1. The study profiled the T cell repertoires of some 610 subjects by immunosequencing and related them to cytomegalovirus serostatus. Along with the approximately 650-subject first cohort, a separate validation cohort of 120 different subjects was used. About five DR-DQ haplotypes were treated as single units for association and clustering because of strong linkage in the cohort. Of the roughly 400 genotyped donors, over 65% fell in the genetic ancestry cluster associated with self-reported Caucasian donors. The aim of the study was to test whether cataloging public T cell receptors could identify signatures of past pathogen exposure. To study patterns of TCR occurrence, a later analysis re-analyzed previously published TCR beta repertoires from 550 to 800 donors and added high-resolution HLA genotyping. In a later genetic analysis, genome-wide SNP genotypes for about three fifths of the roughly 670 donors were used, and that subset was treated as a discovery cohort. Across 398 genotyped donors of the cohort, an average of about 240,000 unique TCR beta nucleotide sequences per donor were sequenced, and 15% to 20% of those sequences were non-productive. Rather than using new phenotypic data, the later analysis identified candidate immune exposures from TCR beta sequences and from how often those sequences occurred across donors. Donor age, sex, ethnicity and CMV serostatus were compiled together with the repertoire data. All discovery cohort repertoires had been generated using a single sequencing platform. Both class I and class II loci were covered by HLA typing, at four-digit resolution. To predict cytomegalovirus infection status, the study combined high-throughput TCR immunosequencing, statistical association of individual TCRs with disease status, and machine learning. Roughly 300 gigabases of sequencing data and 91 million or so unique TCR sequences made up an early release that covered fewer than 650 HLA-typed donors. Beyond this particular receptor, the publication reports: Compared with the roughly 710-donor mean, donors in an Asian-associated ancestry cluster had fewer N-insertions in productive TCRs, according to a later genetic analysis. A later analysis found that HLA-associated TCR beta chains were more clonally expanded and had lower generation probabilities than equally common non-associated chains. Some IMGT-functional V segments, including TRBV6-2 and TRBV6-3, could not be told apart with the 87-base-pair reads, so those segments were excluded. This cohort had only TCR beta chains sequenced, and the lack of alpha or paired-chain data limited which features could be detected. A later genetic analysis associated a missense DCLRE1C variant with V-gene and J-gene trimming of TCR beta chains, and an independent cohort replicated the association. In an earlier analysis of around 500 of the donors, most TCR beta V segments appeared in productive rearrangements about 87% or about 30% of the time, broadly matching IMGT annotations. In a later analysis, most CMV-associated TCR beta chains were found to appear HLA-restricted, with HLA associations seemingly driven largely by CMV exposure. A cluster of highly shared sequence variants was judged likely to represent a technical artifact of the sequencing pipeline. The authors suggested that the approach could potentially be extended to other disease states and immunological phenotypes. Most TCR sequences were seen in very few donors, while some public TCRs were found in many individuals. The study gave a list of about 160 TCR beta chains associated with cytomegalovirus. The classifier was reported to diagnose cytomegalovirus status with high specificity and sensitivity in both the original cohort and the validation cohort. According to a later analysis, TCR association rates differed among HLA loci, with DRB1 alleles showing the most associated TCRs and HLA-C alleles showing the fewest. Correlated functional status among segregating V segments might be attributable to linkage disequilibrium, but an unknown experimental factor could not be ruled out. The presence/absence analyses assumed that sequencing depth was roughly uniform across donors, and that assumption may not be true. A later analysis reported that several top co-occurrence clusters appeared linked to parvovirus B19, influenza, CMV and Epstein-Barr virus. For the cohort, immune exposure information was limited to CMV serostatus. Strong co-occurrence of HLA alleles, especially DR and DQ, made assigning TCR associations to individual alleles difficult. In a later analysis, 15,000 to 20,000 TCR beta sequences were associated with specific HLA alleles at a false discovery rate of 0.05. Roughly 15 rarely observed V segments, including chromosome 9 orphons, were excluded from the earlier analysis of just under 600 of the donors because counts were too low. Because some donors lacked HLA typing at each locus, the association tests relied only on the typed subset. A further reported finding was that TCR beta sequences accurately predicted the HLA-A and HLA-B alleles for most subjects in the first cohort. A few of the identified cytomegalovirus-associated TCR beta chains were confirmed in vitro to be specific for cytomegalovirus antigens.

To prepare the library, the immunoSEQ multiplex PCR assay was applied. A mixture of 60 forward primers for TCR Vbeta segments and 13 reverse primers for TCR Jbeta segments was used in the multiplex PCR. Amplification of the CDR3 region of rearranged TCR beta genes was performed with a multiplex PCR assay on genomic DNA. On the Illumina HiSeq System, the amplified TCR beta libraries were sequenced as 87-base-pair reads. The original pipeline was this. A later analysis counted 65 million to 90 million unique TCR beta chains across the 550 to 800 repertoires, and around 9.9 million of these chains were shared by at least two donors. Raw reads were error-corrected and collapsed into unique sequences by a nearest-neighbor algorithm in which closely related sequences were merged to remove PCR and sequencing errors. To assign V, D and J gene segments, CDR3 sequences were aligned to IMGT reference sequences. For a sequence to be retained, a match of at least six nucleotides was required to both a V gene segment and a J gene segment. Rearrangements were classified as productive when the CDR3 lacked stop codons and remained in frame with V and J, and all other rearrangements were classified as non-productive. Following IMGT convention, CDR3 was defined as the stretch from the second conserved V-encoded cysteine to the conserved J-encoded phenylalanine. In an earlier analysis of approximately 500 of the donors, sequences lacking an unambiguous match to a single V gene segment were excluded. In an earlier analysis of approximately 590 of the donors, a V segment was called functional when productive rearrangements were above 56.7%, and segregating when the standard deviation between donors exceeded 5%. A statistical classification framework was built to diagnose cytomegalovirus status from the catalog of TCR beta chain sequences. In a later analysis, TCR nucleotide sequences were compared against IMGT/GENE-DB human TR gene sequences so that V and J genes could be assigned. The TCRdist pipeline was used in a later analysis to assign CDR3 sequences and most-parsimonious VDJ recombination scenarios. In a later analysis, each TCR beta chain was defined by its CDR3 amino acid sequence together with its V-gene family, and reads lacking a unique V-gene family were excluded. In a later analysis, fewer than 600 highly shared, low-generation-probability nucleotide sequences were removed to address suspected cross-contamination and a sequencing artifact. For each public chain, a later analysis derived a clonal expansion index from normalized ranks of inferred template counts within each repertoire. A later analysis computed generation probabilities with a VDJ recombination model fitted to out-of-frame rearrangements, and checked the results against IGoR. In a later analysis, hypergeometric tests were used to score TCR-TCR, TCR-HLA and TCR-CMV co-occurrence, with a repertoire-size bias correction applied to TCR pairs. False discovery rates were estimated in a later analysis by permuting HLA or CMV assignments 20 times. In a later analysis, co-occurring TCRs were grouped using DBSCAN, and TCRdist sequence similarity was added for clustering within HLA-allele-positive subsets. Repertoires with fewer than 30,000 or more than 120,000 public chains, plus five repertoires with anomalous nucleotide sharing, were excluded from co-occurrence clustering. Here the immuneACCESS table is served through TCRdb, limited to in-frame sequences with V and J called. Missing clones are a known gap in these copies; in checked studies unresolved V genes cover under half, and the rest lacks a known reason. V, J and clone size reflect that table, while D and trimming were determined from the DNA. Recorded for this sample are 150,000 to 160,000 clones; 70% to 80% of them occurred a single time. The top ten constitute roughly 2% of the sample.

From cysteine to phenylalanine, the CDR3 is 12 amino acids long. Only the CDR3 region is kept as DNA, spanning 36 bases read in frame from base 1. CDR1 and CDR2 are drawn from the germline V gene (reference sequence): GTSNPN, SVGIG. V and J are truncated by 7 bases and 0 bases respectively, leaving an intervening sequence of 7 bases. Concerning this clone: Its antigen is not yet known. No per-base quality is available; no much larger clone lies one base away.

The cohort was made up of about 670 healthy bone marrow donors. Cohort members were all nominally healthy when sampled, although unrecorded immune exposures were likely present. The donor was CMV seronegative and was included in the group of hundreds of seronegative cohort members. Each donor provided a peripheral blood sample, and peripheral blood mononuclear cells were used for TCR beta sequencing. Genomic DNA extraction from the blood cell samples was performed with the Qiagen DNeasy Blood Extraction Kit. Here the chain combines TRBV30 and TRBJ2-4, and the D gene may be TRBD1, 6 bases matching. Sample: PBMCs. The sequence was obtained from a man aged 30 to 39 in good health and CMV-seronegative. The CDR3 protein: CASGVAKNIQYF. The nucleotide sequence is given as TGTGCCTCAGGGGTAGCCAAAAACATTCAGTACTTC.